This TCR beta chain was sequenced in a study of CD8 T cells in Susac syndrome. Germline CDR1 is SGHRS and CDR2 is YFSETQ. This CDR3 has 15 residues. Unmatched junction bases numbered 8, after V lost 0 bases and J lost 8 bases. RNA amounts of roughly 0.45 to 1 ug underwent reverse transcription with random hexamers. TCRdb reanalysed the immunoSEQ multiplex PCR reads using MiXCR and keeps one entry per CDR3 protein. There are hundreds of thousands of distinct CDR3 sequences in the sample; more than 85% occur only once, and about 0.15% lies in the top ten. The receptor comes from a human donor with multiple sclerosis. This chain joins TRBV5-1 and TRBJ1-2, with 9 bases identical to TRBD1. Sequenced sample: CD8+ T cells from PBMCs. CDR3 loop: CASSLDWTGVLGYTF. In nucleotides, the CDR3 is TGCGCCAGCAGCTTGGATTGGACAGGGGTCCTCGGCTACACCTTC. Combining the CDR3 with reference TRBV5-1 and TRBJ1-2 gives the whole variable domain KAGVTQTPRYLIKTRGQQVTLSCSPISGHRSVSWYQQTPGQGLQFLFEYFSETQRNKGNFPGRFSGRQFSNSRSEMNVSTLELGDSALYLCASSLDWTGVLGYTFGSGTRLTVV.